This paragraph covers one T cell receptor beta chain sequence. This entry comes from a study of Ad26.COV2.S vaccination and SARS-CoV-2 variants. About the research overall: A participant enrolled in the COV1001 Ad26.COV2.S trial arm provided the sample. Ad26.COV2.S was injected intramuscularly once or twice, 56 days apart.

The V gene's germline CDR1 is SGHRS and CDR2 YFSETQ. Trimming took off 5 bases at V and 5 bases at J, with 13 bases between the two ends. This CDR3 region has 13 residues. Treatment specified: some 20 received Ad26.COV2.S at low or high dose, single or two shots; about 5 received placebo; per-sample allocation not given. Specimens were obtained on day 63 following the first vaccine or placebo injection. Sequencing was performed with immunoSEQ multiplex PCR; in TCRdb, only in-frame clones are kept and a portion is missing. Found here are 440,000 or so clones, less than 95% of them singletons; the top ten hold about 4.5%.

The V call is TRBV5-1, the J call TRBJ1-2; the D gene is possibly TRBD1 (5 bases). The clonotype was recovered from a person aged 18-65 years who received the Ad26.COV2.S COVID-19 vaccine or a placebo. Source: peripheral blood, taken in a trial of Ad26.COV2.S vaccine versus placebo. The CDR3 nucleotides read TGCGCCAGCAGGGAAGGGACCGGGTATGGCTACACCTTC. Translating gives CASREGTGYGYTF.